Presented here are 23 T cell receptor beta chains from one specimen sequenced in a study of radiotherapy plus CTLA-4 blockade in lung cancer. Some clones are missing from TCRdb's copy, which holds only in-frame ones; the method was immunoSEQ multiplex PCR. This sample has tens of thousands of clones, with about four fifths found just once. The sequencing used peripheral blood, collected from a patient treated with radiotherapy plus ipilimumab. All receptors derive from a human donor with non-small cell lung cancer who had a partial response to radiotherapy plus ipilimumab. Some clones in this sample may be carry-over from other donors' samples.

The J gene is TRBJ1-2, the V gene TRBV7-2, with a tentative D call TRBD1 (5 bases). CDR3 length: 15 amino acids. Germline V gene lookup returns CDR1 SGHTA and CDR2 FQGNSA. Trimming cost V 5 bases and J 2 bases, with 15 bases left between them. The CDR3 spells CASSPKAGGNYGYTF. Here the CDR3 DNA reads TGTGCCAGCAGCCCCAAAGCGGGGGGGAACTATGGCTACACCTTC.

The genes are TRBV4-1 and TRBJ2-6, with 8 bases aligning to TRBD1. The germline CDR1 and CDR2 sequences are MGHRA and YSYEKL. V trimming: 4 bases; J trimming: 1 base; junction bases outside the gene matches: 6. CDR3 length: 17 residues. DNA for the CDR3: TGCGCCAGCAGCCCAGGACAGGGAACTTCTGGGGCCAACGTCCTGACTTTC. Translating gives CASSPGQGTSGANVLTF.

The rearrangement joins TRBV2 to TRBJ2-5; possibly TRBD2 for D (5 bases). The V gene's germline CDR1 is SNHLY and CDR2 FYNNEI. This CDR3 is 13 amino acids long. The V end was cut by 1 base, the J end by 5 bases, with 8 bases between. The CDR3 bases are TGTGCCAGCAGTGAAGTACCGGGGGAGACCCAGTACTTC. Protein product: CASSEVPGETQYF.

The chain carries TRBV27 and TRBJ1-1; D might be TRBD1 (6 bases). Per germline, CDR1 MNHEY and CDR2 SMNVEV (reference sequence). The CDR3 is 13 amino acids. The V end was cut by 2 bases, the J end by 4 bases, with 8 bases between. CDR3 in DNA: TGTGCCAGCAGTTTACGAGGGGGCACTGAAGCTTTCTTT. Protein: CASSLRGGTEAFF.

A single count supports this clone. This chain joins TRBV7-9 and TRBJ1-4; maybe TRBD1 (6 bases). V was shortened by 2 bases and J by 4 bases, with 14 bases between the two germline ends. There are 16 residues in the CDR3. From germline, CDR1 is SEHNR and CDR2 FQNEAQ (reference sequence). CDR3 loop: CASSLRPRGGNEKLFF. DNA of the CDR3: TGTGCCAGCAGCTTAAGGCCCCGAGGGGGTAATGAAAAACTGTTTTTT. Variable domain in full (rest from reference TRBV7-9 and TRBJ1-4): DTGVSQNPRHKITKRGQNVTFRCDPISEHNRLYWYRQTLGQGPEFLTYFQNEAQLEKSRLLSDRFSAERPKGSFSTLEIQRTEQGDSAMYLCASSLRPRGGNEKLFFGSGTQLSVL.

In its sample, this clone was seen a few times. The chain is built from TRBV7-9 and TRBJ1-1; 7 positions agree with TRBD1. Trimming took 5 bases from V and 10 from J; bases not matched to a gene: 7. Germline loops: CDR1 SEHNR, CDR2 FQNEAQ (reference sequence). The CDR3 runs 12 residues. This CDR3 is CASSTTGVGAFF. CDR3 nucleotide sequence: TGTGCCAGCAGCACCACAGGGGTGGGAGCTTTCTTT.

The chain carries TRBV5-1 and TRBJ2-7; D is unclear. Germline V lookup: CDR1 SGHRS, CDR2 YFSETQ. The CDR3 runs 14 residues. The ends were cut back, 4 bases at V and 4 bases at J, with 15 bases in the middle. The CDR3 loop reads CASSTDSYLYEQYF. The CDR3 DNA reads TGCGCCAGCAGCACCGACTCTTACCTATACGAGCAGTACTTC.

The chain uses TRBV6-1 and TRBJ2-6; 8 bases line up with TRBD1. Losses at the gene ends were 2 bases for V and 2 bases for J; bases not matched to a gene: 8. Looked up from germline, CDR1 is MNHNS and CDR2 is SASEGT. The CDR3 runs to 18 residues. The CDR3 sequence: CASSEYTGGQPGANVLTF. The CDR3 DNA reads as TGTGCCAGCAGTGAATATACAGGGGGTCAGCCTGGGGCCAACGTCCTGACTTTC.

The genes are TRBV6-1 and TRBJ2-7, with D tentatively TRBD1 (5 bases). V gave up 4 bases and J gave up 2 bases, with 12 bases separating them. In germline, CDR1 is MNHNS, CDR2 SASEGT. The CDR3 has 14 amino acids. The CDR3 loop is CASSVQQVAYEQYF. The CDR3 DNA reads as TGTGCCAGCAGTGTACAACAGGTGGCCTACGAGCAGTACTTC.

Only a few counts were recorded for this clone. The chain joins TRBV7-9 to TRBJ2-5; 8 bases are a match to TRBD2. Trimming cost V 2 bases and J 3 bases; bases outside gene matches: 2. This CDR3 is built from 14 residues. The germline CDR1 and CDR2 sequences are SEHNR and FQNEAQ (reference sequence). CDR3 region: CASSLTAGEETQYF. CDR3 bases: TGTGCCAGCAGCTTAACAGCGGGAGAAGAGACCCAGTACTTC.

The chain combines TRBV4-3 with TRBJ2-7; D may be TRBD1 (5 bases). CDR1 and CDR2 (germline): LGHNA, YSLEER. The V gene lost 0 bases and the J gene lost 2 bases, with 11 bases spanning the gap. CDR3 length: 15 residues. The CDR3 DNA reads TGCGCCAGCAGCCAAGAATGGCCAGGGCCCTACGAGCAGTACTTC. Its translation is CASSQEWPGPYEQYF.

The gene calls are TRBV28 and TRBJ2-1; 7 bases match TRBD1. Germline CDR1 reads MDHEN; CDR2 reads SYDVKM. This CDR3 region has 13 residues. J gave up 4 bases and V 10 bases, and 7 bases lay outside the gene matches. The CDR3 spells CATETGTYNEQFF. CDR3 in DNA: TGTGCCACCGAGACAGGGACGTACAATGAGCAGTTCTTC.

The V gene is TRBV11-2, the J gene TRBJ2-3; 14 positions agree with TRBD2. CDR1 and CDR2 from the germline V gene are SGHAT and FQNNGV. The CDR3 is 16 amino acids. Trimming cost V 6 bases and J 1 base; bases outside gene matches: 3. In DNA, the CDR3 is TGTGCCAGCAGGCCGGGACTAGCGGGGGGCACAGATACGCAGTATTTT. Its protein is CASRPGLAGGTDTQYF.

The J gene is TRBJ1-4, the V gene TRBV30, with D possibly being TRBD1 (5 bases). Germline CDR1 is GTSNPN and CDR2 is SVGIG (reference sequence). The V gene lost 0 bases and the J gene lost 4 bases, with 9 bases spanning the gap. CDR3 length: 14 residues. This CDR3 reads CAWSVSGINEKLFF. The CDR3 nucleotides read TGTGCCTGGAGTGTGTCAGGGATTAATGAAAAACTGTTTTTT.

The chain couples TRBV28 to TRBJ2-7, with 9 bases identical to TRBD1. This CDR3 is 15 amino acids long. CDR1 and CDR2 from the germline V gene are MDHEN and SYDVKM. With V trimmed by 6 bases and J by 3 bases, 9 bases remained unmatched. Here the CDR3 DNA reads TGTGCCAGCAGGCTCCCACAGGGGGCTTTCTACGAGCAGTACTTC. Its protein product is CASRLPQGAFYEQYF.

The rearrangement uses TRBV2 and TRBJ2-7; D is undetermined. Trimming left V 4 bases short and J 0 bases short, with 16 bases between. CDR3 length equals 16 residues. Germline V gives CDR1 SNHLY, CDR2 FYNNEI. As DNA, the CDR3 is TGTGCCAGCAGTGCAGGTGTGATCGAACTCTCCTACGAGCAGTACTTC. As protein: CASSAGVIELSYEQYF.

V is TRBV5-1 and J is TRBJ2-1; 7 bases are a match to TRBD2. CDR1 is SGHRS, CDR2 YFSETQ, per germline. After removal of 1 base from V and 1 base from J, the junction contained 8 bases not matched to a gene. The CDR3 is made up of 17 amino acids. CDR3: CASSLTAAGSSYNEQFF. CDR3 coding DNA: TGCGCCAGCAGCTTGACCGCAGCGGGATCATCCTACAATGAGCAGTTCTTC.

The chain couples TRBV2 to TRBJ2-5, with TRBD1 matching 9 bases. Looked up from germline, CDR1 is SNHLY and CDR2 is FYNNEI. V gave up 5 bases and J gave up 0 bases; unmatched junction bases: 4. This CDR3 region has 15 residues. This CDR3 is CASSIDRGNQETQYF. In DNA form, the CDR3 reads TGTGCCAGCAGTATCGACAGGGGGAACCAAGAGACCCAGTACTTC.

The rearrangement joins TRBV29-1 to TRBJ1-1; unclear D gene. Germline assignment: CDR1 SQVTM and CDR2 ANQGSEA. The CDR3 extends over 12 amino acids. V shed 4 bases and J shed 2 bases, with 8 bases lying between them. The CDR3 DNA reads as TGCAGCGTTGTCCAGGCAAACACTGAAGCTTTCTTT. Translating gives CSVVQANTEAFF.

This rearrangement joins TRBV28 to TRBJ1-1; TRBD1 agrees at 7 bases. This CDR3 comprises 15 residues. Losses at the gene ends were 3 bases for V and 6 bases for J; bases not matched to a gene: 10. The germline V gene has CDR1 MDHEN and CDR2 SYDVKM. CDR3 DNA: TGTGCCAGCAGTTTTCCCGACAGGGTTATCGCTGAAGCTTTCTTT. As protein: CASSFPDRVIAEAFF.

Details on this clone: Other DNA sequences within the sample encode an identical CDR3. V gene TRBV5-6 combines with J gene TRBJ2-7; tentatively, D is TRBD1 (5 bases). Trimming removed 1 base at V and 2 bases at J, with 16 bases between. This CDR3 comprises 16 residues. Germline assignment: CDR1 SGHDT and CDR2 YYEEEE. The CDR3, as DNA: TGTGCCAGCAGCTTGTTTTTCGGCGACAGAGCCTACGAGCAGTACTTC. Protein product: CASSLFFGDRAYEQYF. The full variable domain, completed using reference TRBV5-6 and TRBJ2-7, is DAGVTQSPTHLIKTRGQQVTLRCSPKSGHDTVSWYQQALGQGPQFIFQYYEEEERQRGNFPDRFSGHQFPNYSSELNVNALLLGDSALYLCASSLFFGDRAYEQYFGPGTRLTVT.

The V call is TRBV7-2, the J call TRBJ2-4, with TRBD1 as a possible D gene (6 bases). V was shortened by 4 bases and J by 1 base, with 8 bases between the two germline ends. The germline CDR1 and CDR2 sequences are SGHTA and FQGNSA. The CDR3 is 14 amino acids. The CDR3 is CASSSQGAKNIQYF. CDR3 nucleotide sequence: TGTGCCAGCAGCTCCCAGGGGGCCAAAAACATTCAGTACTTC.

This clone was observed a single time. The chain is built from TRBV19 and TRBJ2-7; 8 bases map to TRBD1. The CDR3 contains 14 residues. The V gene end was trimmed by 6 bases and the J gene end by 3 bases; junction bases not matched to a gene: 7. CDR1 is LNHDA, CDR2 SQIVND, per germline (reference sequence). CDR3 residues: CASRDGTGNYEQYF. In DNA form, the CDR3 reads TGTGCCAGTAGGGACGGGACAGGAAACTACGAGCAGTACTTC. Based on the CDR3 plus reference TRBV19 and TRBJ2-7, the full variable domain is DGGITQSPKYLFRKEGQNVTLSCEQNLNHDAMYWYRQDPGQGLRLIYYSQIVNDFQKGDIAEGYSVSREKKESFPLTVTSAQKNPTAFYLCASRDGTGNYEQYFGPGTRLTVT.